These 15 T cell receptor beta chains share one sample of origin, sequenced in a study of T cells in Graves' hyperthyroidism and ophthalmopathy. The TCR beta CDR3 regions underwent amplification using RNA transcripts as the source. A first-round RT-PCR of the TCR CDR3 used the HTBI primer set. TCRdb ran MiXCR on the multiplex PCR reads and lists one entry per CDR3 protein. This table has approximately 640,000 distinct CDR3 sequences, roughly a sixth appearing once. Sequencing used blood. These receptors originate from a man aged 45-65 years with Graves' hyperthyroidism.

Many counts were recorded for this clonotype. The V gene is TRBV11-2, the J gene TRBJ1-2; weak D call: TRBD1 (5 bases). CDR1 is SGHAT and CDR2 is FQNNGV in the germline V gene. Trimming took 1 base from V and 8 from J, leaving 17 bases between them. This CDR3 spans 15 amino acids. This CDR3 is CASSLGGGRAWGYTF. The CDR3 nucleotides read TGTGCCAGCAGCTTAGGAGGTGGCAGGGCTTGGGGCTACACCTTC. The full variable domain, in which reference TRBV11-2 and TRBJ1-2 provide the parts outside the CDR3, is EAGVAQSPRYKIIEKRQSVAFWCNPISGHATLYWYQQILGQGPKLLIQFQNNGVVDDSQLPKDRFSAERLKGVDSTLKIQPAKLEDSAVYLCASSLGGGRAWGYTFGSGTRLTVV.

The V call is TRBV7-9, the J call TRBJ1-4, with D perhaps matching TRBD1 (6 bases). Deletions cut 6 bases from V and 2 bases from J, with 16 bases between. This CDR3 region has 16 residues. Germline loops: CDR1 SEHNR, CDR2 FQNEAQ (reference sequence). The CDR3 loop is CASSSVRGKTNEKLFF. The CDR3 DNA is TGTGCCAGCAGTTCCGTAAGGGGGAAGACTAATGAAAAACTGTTTTTT.

This clonotype has at least ten counts. The chain couples TRBV28 to TRBJ2-2; 8 bases agree with TRBD2. V was pared by 8 bases and J by 1 base, with 6 bases of the junction left unmatched. The CDR3 sequence is 15 residues long. The germline V gene has CDR1 MDHEN and CDR2 SYDVKM. CDR3 residues: CASGSSGQNTGELFF. Here the CDR3 DNA reads TGTGCCAGCGGATCTAGCGGGCAGAACACCGGGGAGCTGTTTTTT.

Ten or more counts support this clonotype. The J gene is TRBJ2-7, the V gene TRBV28; tentative D call: TRBD1 (5 bases). In germline, CDR1 is MDHEN, CDR2 SYDVKM. The CDR3 loop spans 13 amino acids. Deletions cut 3 bases from V and 2 bases from J, with 8 bases between. This chain's CDR3 is CASSLWGPYEQYF. The CDR3 DNA reads TGTGCCAGCAGTTTGTGGGGCCCCTACGAGCAGTACTTC.

This clonotype appeared a few times. The chain couples TRBV18 to TRBJ2-1; TRBD1 aligns across 9 bases. Trimming took 3 bases from V and 8 from J; bases not matched to a gene: 8. Germline CDR1 is KGHSH and CDR2 is LQKENI. This CDR3 region has 15 residues. CDR3 region: CASSPWTGAADEQFF. The CDR3 DNA reads as TGTGCCAGCTCACCGTGGACAGGGGCGGCGGATGAGCAGTTCTTC.

This rearrangement joins TRBV4-2 to TRBJ2-3, with D unclear. The CDR3 is 16 amino acids. Germline loops: CDR1 LGHNA, CDR2 YNFKEQ. Trimming left V 1 base short and J 3 bases short, with 14 bases between. CDR3 DNA: TGTGCCAGCAGCCAAGTCTCCCTAGTCGGGACAGATACGCAGTATTTT. Its protein is CASSQVSLVGTDTQYF.

This clonotype appeared many times. CDR3 sequence: CASSLREGTEAFF. Written as DNA, the CDR3 is TGTGCCAGCAGCTTAAGGGAGGGCACTGAAGCTTTCTTT. The V gene is TRBV11-1, the J gene TRBJ1-1, with D hard to call. This CDR3 region has 13 residues. Germline-derived CDR1 and CDR2 are SGHAT and FQDESV (reference sequence). Trimming took off 2 bases at V and 4 bases at J, with 8 bases between the two ends.

This clonotype was seen many times. The chain is built from TRBV12-3 or TRBV12-4 and TRBJ1-2; 7 nucleotides line up with TRBD1. Trimming removed 5 bases from V and 6 bases from J; junction bases left unmatched: 9. CDR3 length: 14 residues. CDR3 sequence: CASSPGGLENGYTF. CDR3 in DNA: TGTGCCAGCAGTCCAGGGGGGCTCGAAAATGGCTACACCTTC.

This clonotype was seen at least ten times. The rearrangement uses TRBV28 and TRBJ2-5; 7 bases are shared with TRBD1. Trimming took 5 bases from V and 3 from J; bases not matched to a gene: 9. CDR3 length: 15 amino acids. Germline assignment: CDR1 MDHEN and CDR2 SYDVKM. CDR3 sequence reads: CASSAQGTVEETQYF. CDR3 nucleotide sequence: TGTGCCAGCAGTGCCCAAGGGACAGTCGAAGAGACCCAGTACTTC.

This clonotype has ten or more counts. This sequence joins TRBV20-1 and TRBJ1-2; D perhaps matches TRBD1 (6 bases). Trimming stripped 6 bases from V and 4 bases from J, with 15 bases between. CDR1 DFQATT and CDR2 SNEGSKA come from the germline V gene (reference sequence). The CDR3 has 13 residues. CDR3 loop: CSAADSLSYGYTF. Here the CDR3 DNA reads TGCAGTGCGGCGGACAGTTTGAGCTATGGCTACACCTTC.

In nucleotides, the CDR3 is TGTGCCAGCAGCTCCAGGACTAGCGGGAGAACCGAAGTTGATACGCAGTATTTT. Its translation is CASSSRTSGRTEVDTQYF. V and J are TRBV7-9 and TRBJ2-3; 13 positions agree with TRBD2. CDR3 length: 18 amino acids. The germline V gene encodes CDR1 SEHNR and CDR2 FQNEAQ (reference sequence). J was trimmed by 6 bases and V by 4 bases; bases with no gene match: 13. The whole variable domain, remainder taken from reference TRBV7-9 and TRBJ2-3, is DTGVSQNPRHKITKRGQNVTFRCDPISEHNRLYWYRQTLGQGPEFLTYFQNEAQLEKSRLLSDRFSAERPKGSFSTLEIQRTEQGDSAMYLCASSSRTSGRTEVDTQYFGPGTRLTVL.

Ten or more counts support this clonotype. This rearrangement joins TRBV20-1 to TRBJ2-7, with 8 positions matching TRBD2. CDR1 is DFQATT, CDR2 SNEGSKA, per germline (reference sequence). The junction had 5 bases not matched to a gene; V was cut back by 3 bases and J by 10 bases. This CDR3 is built from 11 residues. CDR3 DNA sequence: TGCAGTGCTAGCAAAGCGGGAGAACAGTACTTC. Its protein product is CSASKAGEQYF.

The chain joins TRBV5-1 to TRBJ2-7, with D unclear. Looked up from germline, CDR1 is SGHRS and CDR2 is YFSETQ. Trimming removed 0 bases at V and 5 bases at J, with 6 bases between. This CDR3 has 12 amino acids. The CDR3 DNA reads as TGCGCCAGCAGCTTGGCCAAGGACGAGCAGTACTTC. Residues: CASSLAKDEQYF.

This clonotype appeared many times. CDR3 in amino acids: CASTIAGVGYNEQFF. The CDR3 DNA sequence: TGTGCCAGCACCATAGCGGGAGTGGGCTACAATGAGCAGTTCTTC. The chain joins TRBV11-2 to TRBJ2-1, with 9 bases that match TRBD2. The CDR3 is 15 amino acids. With 7 bases clipped from V and 3 bases from J, the junction kept 7 bases outside the gene matches. From germline, CDR1 is SGHAT and CDR2 FQNNGV.

The J gene is TRBJ1-3, the V gene TRBV18; D is unresolved. The CDR3 sequence is 16 residues long. Germline V lookup: CDR1 KGHSH, CDR2 LQKENI. V gave up 1 base and J gave up 0 bases, with 10 bases separating them. The CDR3 region is CASSPLPGLSGNTIYF. The CDR3 nucleotides read TGTGCCAGCTCACCACTCCCAGGACTCTCTGGAAACACCATATATTTT.